This T cell receptor beta chain is drawn from a study of blood T cell repertoires in COVID-19. Whole-study context: In each case, the material was cDNA or gDNA derived from T cells, B-cell-depleted T cells, or PBMCs.

As handled by the study authors: Scientists estimated how many nucleated cells there were by amplifying reference gene primers. Assay used: immunoSEQ multiplex PCR; TCRdb lists only in-frame clones, some missing. V, J and clone size are those of that table, while D and trimming were read from the DNA. The sample consists of over 60,000 clones, about 81% of them appearing once. Unmatched junction bases numbered 11, after V lost 4 bases and J lost 3 bases. Germline V lookup: CDR1 SGHNT, CDR2 YYREEE (reference sequence). CDR3 size: 16 residues. The chain carries TRBV5-4 and TRBJ2-3; 7 bases fit TRBD1. This receptor was obtained from a human donor in a cohort sampled during active COVID-19. The sequenced sample was peripheral blood. The CDR3 bases are TGTGCCAGCAGCCCCTTCAGAGGGGGCGGAACAGATACGCAGTATTTT. This translates into CASSPFRGGGTDTQYF.